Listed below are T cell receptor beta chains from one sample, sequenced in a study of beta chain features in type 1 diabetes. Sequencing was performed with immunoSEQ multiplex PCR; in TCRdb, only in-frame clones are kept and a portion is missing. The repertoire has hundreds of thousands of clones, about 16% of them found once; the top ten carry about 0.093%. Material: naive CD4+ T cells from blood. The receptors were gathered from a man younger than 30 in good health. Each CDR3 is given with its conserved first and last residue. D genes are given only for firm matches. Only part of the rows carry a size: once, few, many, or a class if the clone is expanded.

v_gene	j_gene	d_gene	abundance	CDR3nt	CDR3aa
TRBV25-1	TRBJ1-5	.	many	TGTGCCAGCAGTGAAGGCCAGGCTCAGCCCCAGCATTTT	CASSEGQAQPQHF
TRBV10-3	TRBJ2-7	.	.	TGTGCCATCAGTGAGGATGAACAGAAGCTGTCCTACGAGCAGTACTTC	CAISEDEQKLSYEQYF
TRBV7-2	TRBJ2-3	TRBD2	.	TGTGCCAGCAGCTTAGCTGGAGCGGGGGGACCCACAGATACGCAGTATTTT	CASSLAGAGGPTDTQYF
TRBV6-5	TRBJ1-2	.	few	TGTGCCAGCAGCCCAGGGACAAGCTATGGCTACACCTTC	CASSPGTSYGYTF
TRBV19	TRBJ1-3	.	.	TGTGCCAGTAGCCAGAGCTCTGGAAACACCATATATTTT	CASSQSSGNTIYF
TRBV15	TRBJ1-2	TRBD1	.	TGTGCCACCAGCGGCACAGGGGCAGATGTCACCTTC	CATSGTGADVTF
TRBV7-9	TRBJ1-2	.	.	TGTGCCAGCAGCTTAGGTCAGGAAGGGAACTATGGCTACACCTTC	CASSLGQEGNYGYTF
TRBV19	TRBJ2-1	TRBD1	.	TGTGCCAGTAGTACGCGGACAGGGCCCTCCTACAATGAGCAGTTCTTC	CASSTRTGPSYNEQFF
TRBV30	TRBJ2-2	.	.	TGTGCCTGGACTCGGGGCTTGAACACCGGGGAGCTGTTTTTT	CAWTRGLNTGELFF
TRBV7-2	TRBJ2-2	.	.	TGTGCCAGCAGCCTAATCACCGGGGAGCTGTTTTTT	CASSLITGELFF
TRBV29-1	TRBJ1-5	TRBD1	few	TGCAGCGTTGAGGGACAGGGGGATCAGCCCCAGCATTTT	CSVEGQGDQPQHF